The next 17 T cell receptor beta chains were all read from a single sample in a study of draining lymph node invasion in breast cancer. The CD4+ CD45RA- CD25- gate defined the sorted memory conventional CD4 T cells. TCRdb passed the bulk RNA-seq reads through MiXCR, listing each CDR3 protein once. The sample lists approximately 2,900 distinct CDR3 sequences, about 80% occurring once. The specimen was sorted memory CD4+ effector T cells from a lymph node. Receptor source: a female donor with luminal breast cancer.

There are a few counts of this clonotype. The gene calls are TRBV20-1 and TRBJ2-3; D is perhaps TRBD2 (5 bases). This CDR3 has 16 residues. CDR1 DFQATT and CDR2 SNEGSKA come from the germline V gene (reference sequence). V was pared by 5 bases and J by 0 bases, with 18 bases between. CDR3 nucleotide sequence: TGCAGTGCTCCAGATTCGACCCAGCGGAGCACAGATACGCAGTATTTT. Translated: CSAPDSTQRSTDTQYF.

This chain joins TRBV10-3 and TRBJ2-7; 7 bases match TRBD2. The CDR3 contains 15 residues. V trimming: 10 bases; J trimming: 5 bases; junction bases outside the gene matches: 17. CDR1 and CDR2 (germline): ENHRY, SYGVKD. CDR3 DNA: TGTGCCACGCGCCCCGGTGGCGGTGGGAGGGACGAGCAGTACTTC. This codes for CATRPGGGGRDEQYF.

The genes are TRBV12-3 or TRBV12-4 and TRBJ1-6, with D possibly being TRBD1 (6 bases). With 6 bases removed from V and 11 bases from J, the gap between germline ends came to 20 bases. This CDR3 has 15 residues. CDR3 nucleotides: TGTGCCAGCAGCCGGGACATGGGTATAAGTACACCCCTCCACTTT. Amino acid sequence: CASSRDMGISTPLHF.

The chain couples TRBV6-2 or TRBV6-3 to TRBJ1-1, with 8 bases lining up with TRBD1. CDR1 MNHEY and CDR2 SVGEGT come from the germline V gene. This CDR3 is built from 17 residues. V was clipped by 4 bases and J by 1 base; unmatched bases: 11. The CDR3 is CASSSSRDRFQNTEAFF. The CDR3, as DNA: TGTGCCAGCAGTTCGTCCCGGGACAGGTTCCAGAACACTGAAGCTTTCTTT.

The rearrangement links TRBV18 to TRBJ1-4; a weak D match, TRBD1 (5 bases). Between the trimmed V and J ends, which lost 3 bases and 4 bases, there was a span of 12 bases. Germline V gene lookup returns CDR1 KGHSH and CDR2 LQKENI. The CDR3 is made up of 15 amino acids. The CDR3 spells CASSPAAGSNEKLFF. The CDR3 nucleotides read TGTGCCAGCTCACCGGCGGCAGGGAGTAATGAAAAACTGTTTTTT.

The CDR3: CASSLERATDTQYF. The CDR3 coding sequence is TGTGCCAGCAGCTTGGAGAGGGCCACAGATACGCAGTATTTT. The rearrangement uses TRBV5-4 and TRBJ2-3, with D possibly being TRBD2 (5 bases). V was trimmed by 0 bases and J by 2 bases, leaving 7 bases between them. The CDR3 spans 14 residues. Germline lookup yields CDR1 SGHNT and CDR2 YYREEE (reference sequence).

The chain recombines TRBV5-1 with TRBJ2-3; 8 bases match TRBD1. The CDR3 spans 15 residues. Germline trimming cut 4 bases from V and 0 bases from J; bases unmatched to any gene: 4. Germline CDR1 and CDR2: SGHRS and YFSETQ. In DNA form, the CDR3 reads TGCGCCAGCAGCGCCCAGGGGGCCAGCACAGATACGCAGTATTTT. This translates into CASSAQGASTDTQYF. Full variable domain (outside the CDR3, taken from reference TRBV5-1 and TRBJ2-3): KAGVTQTPRYLIKTRGQQVTLSCSPISGHRSVSWYQQTPGQGLQFLFEYFSETQRNKGNFPGRFSGRQFSNSRSEMNVSTLELGDSALYLCASSAQGASTDTQYFGPGTRLTVL.

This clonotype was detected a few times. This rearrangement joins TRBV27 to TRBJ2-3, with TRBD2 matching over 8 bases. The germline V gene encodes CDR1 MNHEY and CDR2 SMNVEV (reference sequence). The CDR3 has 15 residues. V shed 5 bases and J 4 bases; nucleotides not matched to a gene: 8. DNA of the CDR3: TGTGCCAGCAGTCCATCTGGACTAGCATCAGATACGCAGTATTTT. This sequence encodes CASSPSGLASDTQYF.

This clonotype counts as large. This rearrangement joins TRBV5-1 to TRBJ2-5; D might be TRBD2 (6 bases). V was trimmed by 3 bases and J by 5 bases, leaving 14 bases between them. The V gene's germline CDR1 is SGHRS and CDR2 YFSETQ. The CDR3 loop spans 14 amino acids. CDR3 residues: CASSWEAGSETQYF. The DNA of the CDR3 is TGCGCCAGCAGCTGGGAGGCAGGGTCGGAGACCCAGTACTTC.

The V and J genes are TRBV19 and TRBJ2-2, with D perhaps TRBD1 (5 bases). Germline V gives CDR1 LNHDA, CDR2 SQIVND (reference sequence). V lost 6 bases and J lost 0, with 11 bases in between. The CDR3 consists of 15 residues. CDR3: CASRYRLSNTGELFF. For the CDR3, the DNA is TGTGCCAGTAGATACAGGCTCTCGAACACCGGGGAGCTGTTTTTT. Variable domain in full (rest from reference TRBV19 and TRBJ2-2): DGGITQSPKYLFRKEGQNVTLSCEQNLNHDAMYWYRQDPGQGLRLIYYSQIVNDFQKGDIAEGYSVSREKKESFPLTVTSAQKNPTAFYLCASRYRLSNTGELFFGEGSRLTVL.

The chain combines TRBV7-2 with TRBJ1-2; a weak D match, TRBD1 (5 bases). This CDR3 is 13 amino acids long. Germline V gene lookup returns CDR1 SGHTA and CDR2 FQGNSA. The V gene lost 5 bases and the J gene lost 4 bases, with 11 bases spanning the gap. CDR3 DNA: TGTGCCAGCAGCCCGGGACTCACCTATGGCTACACCTTC. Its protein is CASSPGLTYGYTF.

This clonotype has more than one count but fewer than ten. The CDR3 DNA is TGTGCCAGCAGTCTAGGACAGGGGTATGGCTACACCTTC. Encoded protein: CASSLGQGYGYTF. J is TRBJ1-2 and V is TRBV12-3 or TRBV12-4; TRBD1 matches at 9 bases. V lost 5 bases, J lost 5 bases, and 3 bases stayed unmatched. The CDR3 spans 13 residues.

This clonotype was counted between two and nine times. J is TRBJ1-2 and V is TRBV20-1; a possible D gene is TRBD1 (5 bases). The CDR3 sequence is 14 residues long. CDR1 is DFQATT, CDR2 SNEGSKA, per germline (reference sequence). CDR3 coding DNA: TGCAGCGTACCGTTAGGCAGAGCAGAGGGGGGCTACACCTTC. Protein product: CSVPLGRAEGGYTF.

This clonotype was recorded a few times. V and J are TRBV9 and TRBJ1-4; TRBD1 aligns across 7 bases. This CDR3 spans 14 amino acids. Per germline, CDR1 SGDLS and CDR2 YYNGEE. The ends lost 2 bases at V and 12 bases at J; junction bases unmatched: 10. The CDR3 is CASSVGTVRAELFF. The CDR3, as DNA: TGTGCCAGCAGCGTCGGGACAGTCAGAGCGGAACTGTTTTTT.

This CDR3 is CASSPGQGSRYSNQPQHF. CDR3 nucleotides: TGTGCCAGCAGTCCGGGACAGGGTTCCCGTTATAGCAATCAGCCCCAGCATTTT. The chain joins TRBV27 to TRBJ1-5; 9 nucleotides agree with TRBD1. Germline V gene lookup returns CDR1 MNHEY and CDR2 SMNVEV (reference sequence). The length of the CDR3 is 18 residues. The V gene end was trimmed by 5 bases and the J gene end by 0 bases; junction bases not matched to a gene: 11.

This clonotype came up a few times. Here the CDR3 reads CASYPSPGKTYNEQFF. CDR3 coding DNA: TGTGCCAGCTATCCCTCCCCCGGGAAAACTTACAATGAGCAGTTCTTC. The chain couples TRBV6-5 to TRBJ2-1, with D maybe TRBD2 (5 bases). The germline V gene encodes CDR1 MNHEY and CDR2 SVGAGI. This CDR3 is 16 amino acids long. V lost 8 bases, J lost 4 bases, and 21 bases lay in between.

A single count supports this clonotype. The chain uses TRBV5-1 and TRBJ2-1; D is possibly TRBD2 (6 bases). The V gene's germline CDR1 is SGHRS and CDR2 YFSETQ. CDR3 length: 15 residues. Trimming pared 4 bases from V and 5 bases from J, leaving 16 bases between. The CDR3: CASSPGAGNNNEQFF. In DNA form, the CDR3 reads TGCGCCAGCAGCCCTGGGGCGGGGAATAACAATGAGCAGTTCTTC.